Listed below are T cell receptor beta chains from one sample, sequenced in a study of cytomegalovirus exposure and HLA in healthy donors. Generated by immunoSEQ multiplex PCR, the TCRdb table keeps only in-frame clones and is missing some. The profile covers around 240,000 clones, with roughly 82% appearing a single time and around 5% taken by the ten largest. The source material was PBMCs. The origin of the receptors is a woman between 35 and 50 years old in good health and CMV-seropositive. CDR3s include the opening cysteine and the closing phenylalanine or tryptophan.

V	J	CDR3
TRBV6-5	TRBJ1-5	CASGRDQPQHF
TRBV19	TRBJ1-2	CASSNRETPSYGYTF
TRBV5-1	TRBJ2-4	CASTTGQGKNIQYF
TRBV7-2	TRBJ2-5	CASSLAGQAVRETQYF
TRBV4-1	TRBJ1-3	CASSQDDSGNTIYF
TRBV5-1	TRBJ2-1	CASSEGGAGNEQFF
TRBV5-1	TRBJ2-5	CASSSLAGVPETQYF
TRBV10-3	TRBJ2-3	CAIRDRGGTDTQYF
TRBV14	TRBJ2-1	CASSPRTSGTGNEQFF
TRBV5-1	TRBJ2-3	CASSLGLAGILTQYF
TRBV7-2	TRBJ2-2	CASSPDASGRAIRELFF
TRBV10-3	TRBJ1-1	CAISASGEITEAFF
TRBV18	TRBJ1-1	CASSPRTGDTEAFF
TRBV5-4	TRBJ1-6	CASSLGDRLYSPLHF
TRBV21-1	TRBJ1-1	CASSKNLDRNMNTEAFF
TRBV4-3	TRBJ2-1	CASSQGGSGGTYFNNEQFF
TRBV7-9	TRBJ2-1	CASGEADEQFF
TRBV7-2	TRBJ2-5	CASSAGGRGETQYF
TRBV5-1	TRBJ2-3	CASSSGTVLTDTQYF
TRBV10-3	TRBJ2-2	CAISQGSGELFF
TRBV6-6	TRBJ2-1	CASSKTSGATNEQFF
TRBV9	TRBJ2-2	CASSANQGASGELFF
TRBV27	TRBJ1-1	CATRQGGGNTEAFF
TRBV5-4	TRBJ2-3	CASSLRDRTTDTQYF
TRBV6-5	TRBJ1-1	CASSYRYTGPNTEAFF
TRBV9	NA	CASSVGWRMSSYEQYF
TRBV6-6	TRBJ1-1	CASSAQQNTEAFF
TRBV7-3	TRBJ2-7	CASSSTTSGIYEQYF
TRBV9	TRBJ2-1	CASSPRPGLSYNEQFF
TRBV7-2	TRBJ2-1	CASSLESLAGAYEQFF
TRBV19	TRBJ2-7	CASSIWALSSYEQYF
TRBV19	TRBJ1-3	CASSSGGGGNTIYF
TRBV28	TRBJ2-2	CASSPYSGTTTGELFF
TRBV5-4	TRBJ1-1	CASSRTGFGHAEAFF
TRBV2	TRBJ2-3	CASSENHRDGTQYF
TRBV6-6	TRBJ2-3	CASSYRDYSTDTQYF
TRBV2	TRBJ2-3	CASSPSPGGDTQYF
TRBV28	TRBJ2-7	CASSSRTGEFYEQYF
TRBV30	TRBJ1-1	CAWSTEAGKAFF
TRBV30	TRBJ2-7	CAWSTGTGVEQYF
TRBV7-9	TRBJ1-1	CASSSLRQGNTEAFF